Listed below are T cell receptor beta chains from one sample, sequenced in a study of T-cell reconstitution after alpha-beta-depleted transplantation in children. TCRdb ran MiXCR on the PCR reads and lists one entry per CDR3 protein. The sample gives about 91,000 distinct CDR3 sequences, approximately 9.2% of which show up once; approximately 6.6% is in the top ten. Sequencing was performed on PBMCs from the stem cell graft donor, taken from the stem cell graft. These receptors came from a human donor who donated a stem cell graft to a child with congenital amegakaryocytic thrombocytopenia. The conserved cysteine and the conserved F or W are not part of the CDR3 here. A D gene is named only where the DNA matches it firmly.

j_call,v_call,d_call,cdr3_aa
TRBJ2-5,TRBV4-1,TRBD2,ASSQDLGAGGQETQY
TRBJ1-1,TRBV7-9,NA,ASSFQGNTEAF
TRBJ2-5,TRBV20-1,TRBD2,SATGVSGGLETQY
TRBJ1-6,TRBV2,NA,ASSVRRSSYNSPLH
TRBJ2-3,TRBV10-3,NA,AISDRQGPDTQY
TRBJ1-4,TRBV11-2,NA,ASSFDAFNEKLF
TRBJ2-7,TRBV5-1,TRBD1,ASSPGQDSYEQY
TRBJ1-1,TRBV5-4,TRBD1,ASSFDRVGNTEAF
TRBJ1-1,TRBV29-1,NA,SVEEGREAF
TRBJ1-6,TRBV5-1,NA,ASSSGVSDNSPLH
TRBJ1-5,TRBV4-1,NA,ASSQGQSNQPQH
TRBJ2-2,TRBV7-2,NA,ASSAGLWNTGELF
TRBJ2-6,TRBV25-1,NA,ASSLTSHSPGANVLT
TRBJ2-1,TRBV20-1,TRBD2,SAKTSVESYNEQF
TRBJ2-1,TRBV20-1,NA,SGRAIEGPSYNEQF
TRBJ2-2,TRBV7-2,NA,ASSFFLASNTGELF